This TCR beta chain was recorded in a study of cytomegalovirus exposure and HLA in healthy donors. The PCR had 60 Vbeta and 13 Jbeta primers. Profiling relied on immunoSEQ multiplex PCR, and the TCRdb table lists in-frame clones only, not all of them. Of under 70,000 clones listed, 60% to 85% are singletons. The specimen was PBMCs. The receptor's source is a male donor in good health and CMV-seropositive.

CDR3 amino acids: CATTPGVNTGELFF. DNA of the CDR3: TGTGCCACCACCCCAGGTGTGAACACCGGGGAGCTGTTTTTT. This sequence joins TRBV6-4 and TRBJ2-2; D call uncertain. V lost 10 bases, J lost 1 base, and 13 bases lay in between. This CDR3 has 14 amino acids. CDR1 MRHNA and CDR2 SNTAGT come from the germline V gene.